A selection of T cell receptor beta chains follows, all from one sample in a study of blood T cells in healthy people across ages. TCRdb ran MiXCR on the 5' RACE reads and lists one entry per CDR3 protein. The table records some 1.8 million distinct CDR3 sequences, 39% of them present only once. The sample taken for sequencing was blood. The receptors were gathered from a human donor in good health. Both conserved end residues are part of each CDR3. Fields, in order: J gene, V gene, CDR3 length, D gene, clone size, CDR3 DNA, CDR3 protein. The D gene is left open where the match is weak. Some rows have no size entry. The others give once, few or many, or a class for an expanded clone.

>TRBJ2-1|TRBV12-3/TRBV12-4|15|TRBD1|few
TGTGCCAGCAGTTTCCGGACAGGGGCCTACAATGAGCAGTTCTTC
CASSFRTGAYNEQFF
>TRBJ2-3|TRBV6-1|14|-|few
TGTGCCAGCAGTGAAGCGGGGGACCCTTATACGCAGTATTTT
CASSEAGDPYTQYF
>TRBJ2-7|TRBV20-1|14|-|-
TGCAGTGCTTTACGCCTTGAGGACACCTACGAGCAGTACTTC
CSALRLEDTYEQYF
>TRBJ1-1|TRBV21-1|16|-|few
TGTGCCAGCAGCAAAGTTACCCGGGGGCCTCACACTGAAGCTTTCTTT
CASSKVTRGPHTEAFF
>TRBJ2-1|TRBV7-2|18|TRBD2|few
TGTGCCAGCAGCTCCGACCTAGCGGGGGGGGCCAAGTGGAATGAGCAGTTCTTC
CASSSDLAGGAKWNEQFF
>TRBJ2-6|TRBV7-2|17|-|-
TGTGCCAGCAGCTTAGCGGGGGGAGTCTCTGGGGCCAACGTCCTGACTTTC
CASSLAGGVSGANVLTF
>TRBJ1-2|TRBV28|11|-|-
TGTGCCAGCAGGCCCAGGGATGGCTACACCTTC
CASRPRDGYTF
>TRBJ2-5|TRBV4-1|14|-|-
TGCGCCGGCAGCCAAGTTCTGTCAGGCGAGACCCAGTACTTC
CAGSQVLSGETQYF
>TRBJ1-2|TRBV5-1|16|-|-
TGCGCCAGCAGCTCGTACCAGGGGCAGTTTAACTATGGCTACACCTTC
CASSSYQGQFNYGYTF
>TRBJ1-1|TRBV6-6|16|TRBD1|once
TGTGCCAGCAGGGCCGGGACAGGGTCCTTGAACACTGAAGCTTTCTTT
CASRAGTGSLNTEAFF
>TRBJ1-1|TRBV10-3|15|-|-
TGTGCCATCAGTGAGTATGGGGGTCGGAACACTGAAGCTTTCTTT
CAISEYGGRNTEAFF
>TRBJ2-6|TRBV28|16|-|few
TGTGCCAGCAGTTCGCCCCCAAGCTCTGAGGCCAACGTCCTGACTTTC
CASSSPPSSEANVLTF
>TRBJ1-5|TRBV20-1|14|-|few
TGCAGTGCCCACCGGGGACCTATCAATCAGCCCCAGCATTTT
CSAHRGPINQPQHF
>TRBJ1-1|TRBV7-3|14|TRBD1|-
TGTGCCAGCAGCTTAAGACAGGGTGCGGCTGAAGCTTTCTTT
CASSLRQGAAEAFF
>TRBJ2-1|TRBV29-1|17|TRBD2|few
TGCAGCGCCCACCCAAGACTAGCGGGGGGGCTTTACAATGAGCAGTTCTTC
CSAHPRLAGGLYNEQFF
>TRBJ1-2|TRBV20-1|14|-|few
TGCAGTGCTAGAGACTTCCAGGGGCACGGTGGCTACACCTTC
CSARDFQGHGGYTF
>TRBJ2-7|TRBV28|14|-|-
TGTGCCAGCACCGAGGAAAATTTAAACTACGAGCAGTACTTC
CASTEENLNYEQYF
>TRBJ2-1|TRBV29-1|12|-|-
TGCAGCGTTGCAGGACTCGGGAATGAGCAGTTCTTC
CSVAGLGNEQFF
>TRBJ2-1|TRBV20-1|14|-|-
TGCAGTGCAAGCGTAGCGGTTAATGTCAATGAGCAGTTCTTC
CSASVAVNVNEQFF
>TRBJ2-6|TRBV7-8|16|-|-
TGTGCCAGCAGCTCCGCCCCCCTGGGAGGGGCCAACGTCCTGACTTTC
CASSSAPLGGANVLTF
>TRBJ2-3|TRBV28|13|-|-
TGTGCCAGCAGTTTAGGTGGGGCAAATACGCAGTATTTT
CASSLGGANTQYF
>TRBJ1-4|TRBV7-2|15|TRBD1|few
TGTGCCAGCAGCCCCCGGACAGGCCTTAATGAAAAACTGTTTTTT
CASSPRTGLNEKLFF
>TRBJ2-7|TRBV10-3|14|-|many
TGTGCCATCAGTGATCCAGGAAGTCCCTACGAGCAGTACTTC
CAISDPGSPYEQYF
>TRBJ2-6|TRBV28|19|TRBD1|many
TGTGCCAGCACCCCAGCCGGGACAGGGATCGTAGGCGGGGCCAACGTCCTGACTTTC
CASTPAGTGIVGGANVLTF
>TRBJ2-7|TRBV20-1|14|-|-
TGCAGTATACGCCTGCCTTCAGGGGCGGACGAGCAGTACTTC
CSIRLPSGADEQYF
>TRBJ1-1|TRBV20-1|15|-|-
TGCAGTGCTAGAGAGACAGCCAAACTGAACACTGAAGCTTTCTTT
CSARETAKLNTEAFF
>TRBJ2-7|TRBV6-2/TRBV6-3|13|-|-
TGTGCCAGCAGTTACATAGAGGGCTACGAGCAGTACTTC
CASSYIEGYEQYF
>TRBJ1-2|TRBV6-6|15|TRBD1|-
TGTGCCAGCAGTTCGAAGGGGGCGCCGGGCTATGGCTACACCTTC
CASSSKGAPGYGYTF
>TRBJ1-1|TRBV7-2|16|-|few
TGTGCCAGCAGCTCGCAATGGGGCAGGGGCCGAACTGAAGCTTTCTTT
CASSSQWGRGRTEAFF
>TRBJ1-2|TRBV2|13|-|many
TGTGCCAGCAGTGTTGCCAGGGAATATGGCTACACCTTC
CASSVAREYGYTF
>TRBJ2-2|TRBV29-1|14|TRBD1|-
TGCAGCGTTGGGCCGACAGGGTGGACCGGGGAGCTGTTTTTT
CSVGPTGWTGELFF
>TRBJ1-1|TRBV4-1|14|-|-
TGCGCCAGCAGCCAACGGTTGGGGAACACTGAAGCTTTCTTT
CASSQRLGNTEAFF
>TRBJ2-3|TRBV6-6|13|-|-
TGTGCCAGCAGGAGGCTAGCGCCAGATACGCAGTATTTT
CASRRLAPDTQYF
>TRBJ1-2|TRBV18|14|-|once
TGTGCCAGCTCACCAACCTCGACGCGGAGTGGCTACACCTTC
CASSPTSTRSGYTF
>TRBJ1-4|TRBV6-5|14|-|-
TGTGCCAGCAGTTTTGCAGGAGACGGACAAAAACTGTTTTTT
CASSFAGDGQKLFF
>TRBJ1-1|TRBV7-7|13|-|few
TGTGCTAGCAGCTCCGCCCCGAACACTGAAGCTTTCTTT
CASSSAPNTEAFF
>TRBJ2-7|TRBV25-1|15|TRBD2|few
TGTGCCAGCAGTGGCTCGGGGGGGAGAAGGTACGAGCAGTACTTC
CASSGSGGRRYEQYF
>TRBJ2-5|TRBV6-6|13|-|-
TGTGCCAGCACCAAGACACTTCAAGAGACCCAGTACTTC
CASTKTLQETQYF
>TRBJ1-1|TRBV20-1|13|-|-
TGCAGTGCTGGCAAAACACGCGACACTGAAGCTTTCTTT
CSAGKTRDTEAFF
>TRBJ1-1|TRBV7-2|14|-|few
TGTGCCAGCAGCTTAGAGGGTTGGCACACTGAAGCTTTCTTT
CASSLEGWHTEAFF
>TRBJ2-5|TRBV20-1|14|-|few
TGCAGTGCTAGAGATGGGGCTAGCGTAGAGACCCAGTACTTC
CSARDGASVETQYF
>TRBJ2-3|TRBV4-3|15|-|few
TGCGCCAGCAGCCAAAACGGCGGGGGCACAGATACGCAGTATTTT
CASSQNGGGTDTQYF
>TRBJ1-1|TRBV7-2|15|-|-
TGTGCCAGCAGCTTAGCCCCAGGGAGCGACACTGAAGCTTTCTTT
CASSLAPGSDTEAFF
>TRBJ1-1|TRBV6-1|15|-|-
TGTGCCAGCAGTGGTAACAGGTGGGGGAACACTGAAGCTTTCTTT
CASSGNRWGNTEAFF
>TRBJ2-1|TRBV7-2|16|-|few
TGTGCCAGCAGCTTAGGAGTCTGGGTGCCTTACAATGAGCAGTTCTTC
CASSLGVWVPYNEQFF
>TRBJ2-1|TRBV19|16|TRBD2|few
TGTGCCAGTAGTCTAGCGGGGGGGTCATATTACAATGAGCAGTTCTTC
CASSLAGGSYYNEQFF
>TRBJ2-5|TRBV20-1|15|-|few
TGCAGTGCTAGAGACATGAAGGGGCCGCCAGAGACCCAGTACTTC
CSARDMKGPPETQYF
>TRBJ1-5|TRBV20-1|14|TRBD1|-
TGCAGTGCTAGAGCCGGGACAGGCGACCAGCCCCAGCATTTT
CSARAGTGDQPQHF
>TRBJ1-1|TRBV7-2|13|-|few
TGTGCCAGCAGCTTTAGTACGCACACTGAAGCTTTCTTT
CASSFSTHTEAFF
>TRBJ2-1|TRBV9|15|-|-
TGTGCCAGCAGCGTAGGTGTAGGGGGGGGCAATGAGCAGTTCTTC
CASSVGVGGGNEQFF
>TRBJ2-3|TRBV6-5|13|-|-
TGTGCCAGCAGTTATCTGGGTTTGGATACGCAGTATTTT
CASSYLGLDTQYF
>TRBJ2-1|TRBV7-3|14|-|few
TGTGCCAGCAGCTCACCGGGACGGTACAATGAGCAGTTCTTC
CASSSPGRYNEQFF
>TRBJ1-5|TRBV7-2|15|TRBD1|few
TGTGCCAGCAGCTTAGCGGGACAGGGGTCTCAGCCCCAGCATTTT
CASSLAGQGSQPQHF